Below are 17 T cell receptor beta chains sequenced from a single sample in a study of T cells after yellow fever vaccination. Using its own MiXCR run on the 5' RACE reads, TCRdb lists one record per CDR3 protein. The data contain a few hundred thousand distinct CDR3 sequences, 17% of them singletons. The sequencing here drew on PBMCs, taken around 5 days after the first yellow fever vaccination. These receptors all stem from a man younger than 35 who received the YFV17D yellow fever vaccine.

The rearrangement joins TRBV27 to TRBJ2-1, with TRBD2 identical over 10 bases. Germline trimming cut 4 bases from V and 4 bases from J; bases unmatched to any gene: 4. The CDR3 spans 15 residues. From germline, CDR1 is MNHEY and CDR2 SMNVEV (reference sequence). The CDR3 region is CASSSVSGGYNEQFF. The CDR3 nucleotides are TGTGCCAGCAGTTCTGTTAGCGGGGGGTACAATGAGCAGTTCTTC.

The V gene is TRBV5-1, the J gene TRBJ1-1, with unresolved D. This CDR3 region has 13 residues. The germline gives CDR1 SGHRS, CDR2 YFSETQ. V lost 5 bases and J 4 bases, leaving 12 bases between the germline ends. CDR3 protein: CASRVSEGTEAFF. CDR3 DNA: TGCGCCAGCAGGGTATCCGAGGGCACTGAAGCTTTCTTT.

J is TRBJ2-7 and V is TRBV21-1; TRBD2 is taken as the D call from the table, unchecked against the DNA. TRBV21-1 is an annotated pseudogene. This CDR3 has 17 amino acids. The CDR3 is CASSKSGHRDLRYEQYV. The CDR3 DNA sequence: TGTGCCAGCAGCAAATCGGGCCACCGGGACTTAAGGTACGAGCAGTACGTC.

The rearrangement uses TRBV2 and TRBJ2-2; the D gene is possibly TRBD2 (6 bases). Germline V gene lookup returns CDR1 SNHLY and CDR2 FYNNEI. The CDR3 totals 16 residues. V shed 6 bases and J shed 1 base, with 15 bases lying between them. CDR3 in amino acids: CASSHGGAQNTGELFF. Here the CDR3 DNA reads TGTGCCAGCAGCCACGGAGGGGCCCAGAACACCGGGGAGCTGTTTTTT.

The V and J genes are TRBV19 and TRBJ1-1; D remains ambiguous. The germline V gene has CDR1 LNHDA and CDR2 SQIVND (reference sequence). The CDR3 consists of 13 residues. The V end was cut by 5 bases, the J end by 0 bases, with 7 bases between. The CDR3 DNA reads as TGTGCCAGTAGTCAGTTATTGAACACTGAAGCTTTCTTT. Its translation: CASSQLLNTEAFF. Looking up the rest from reference TRBV19 and TRBJ1-1 gives the full variable domain: DGGITQSPKYLFRKEGQNVTLSCEQNLNHDAMYWYRQDPGQGLRLIYYSQIVNDFQKGDIAEGYSVSREKKESFPLTVTSAQKNPTAFYLCASSQLLNTEAFFGQGTRLTVV.

The table lists this clonotype with a few counts. The genes are TRBV7-2 and TRBJ2-3; perhaps TRBD2 as D (5 bases). Germline lookup yields CDR1 SGHTA and CDR2 FQGNSA. The CDR3 consists of 16 residues. Trimming cost V 0 bases and J 0 bases, with 10 bases left between them. Here the CDR3 reads CASSLASGLSTDTQYF. CDR3 DNA: TGTGCCAGCAGCTTAGCCAGCGGCCTTAGCACAGATACGCAGTATTTT.

This clonotype was seen a handful of times. This sequence joins TRBV7-2 and TRBJ1-1; TRBD1 matches at 8 bases. The CDR3 consists of 14 residues. Trimming at V came to 5 bases and at J to 4 bases, leaving 6 bases not matched to a gene. The germline V gene encodes CDR1 SGHTA and CDR2 FQGNSA. The CDR3, as DNA: TGTGCCAGCAGCAAACAGGGGGATAGCACTGAAGCTTTCTTT. Protein: CASSKQGDSTEAFF. Filled out from reference TRBV7-2 and TRBJ1-1, the complete variable domain reads GAGVSQSPSNKVTEKGKDVELRCDPISGHTALYWYRQSLGQGLEFLIYFQGNSAPDKSGLPSDRFSAERTGGSVSTLTIQRTQQEDSAVYLCASSKQGDSTEAFFGQGTRLTVV.

This clonotype turned up a few times. The gene calls are TRBV4-1 and TRBJ2-2; D gene unclear. Germline values: CDR1 MGHRA, CDR2 YSYEKL. The CDR3 is 16 residues long. V dropped 5 bases and J dropped 7 bases, with 20 bases sitting between them. CDR3: CASSGVFQDSNGELFF. CDR3 DNA: TGCGCCAGCAGCGGGGTTTTCCAGGATTCCAACGGGGAGCTGTTTTTT.

The chain carries TRBV15 and TRBJ2-7; the match to TRBD1 covers 9 bases. The CDR3 runs 16 residues. Per the germline V gene, CDR1 is LNHNV and CDR2 is YYDKDF (reference sequence). The V segment lost 1 base and the J segment 4 bases; nucleotides outside the gene matches: 8. CDR3 sequence (DNA): TGTGCCACCAGCAGAGGTAGAACAGGGGGCACTTACGAGCAGTACTTC. It codes for CATSRGRTGGTYEQYF.

This clonotype turned up a few times. The chain employs TRBV7-3 and TRBJ2-2; 11 nucleotides match TRBD2. Losses at the gene ends were 5 bases for V and 2 bases for J; bases not matched to a gene: 7. Germline CDR1 SGHTA, CDR2 FQGTGA. The CDR3 loop spans 17 amino acids. CDR3 amino acids: CASSRTSGGSNTGELFF. The CDR3 DNA sequence: TGTGCCAGCAGCCGAACTAGCGGGGGTTCCAACACCGGGGAGCTGTTTTTT.

This clonotype was detected many times. The chain combines TRBV6-1 with TRBJ1-5; 9 bases fit TRBD1. J lost 7 bases, V lost 6 bases, and 7 bases had no gene match. Germline lookup yields CDR1 MNHNS and CDR2 SASEGT. This CDR3 is built from 14 residues. The DNA of the CDR3 is TGTGCCAGCAGCTCCGGACAGGGGACGCAGCCCCAGCATTTT. Protein: CASSSGQGTQPQHF.

The J gene is TRBJ1-2, the V gene TRBV7-9; D call uncertain. V was shortened by 0 bases and J by 7 bases, with 9 bases between the two germline ends. Germline CDR1 and CDR2: SEHNR and FQNEAQ (reference sequence). This CDR3 comprises 13 residues. CDR3 amino acids: CASSLAGVRGYTF. CDR3 nucleotides: TGTGCCAGCAGCTTAGCTGGCGTCCGTGGCTACACCTTC.

The table lists this clonotype with many counts. The chain joins TRBV20-1 to TRBJ2-1; 12 bases fit TRBD2. J gave up 6 bases and V 0 bases, and 6 bases lay outside the gene matches. The CDR3 totals 16 residues. Germline values: CDR1 DFQATT, CDR2 SNEGSKA (reference sequence). The DNA of the CDR3 is TGCAGTGCTAGAGATCTGTCTAGCGGGGGGGGCAATGAGCAGTTCTTC. Translation: CSARDLSSGGGNEQFF.

This clonotype appeared a few times. V is TRBV29-1 and J is TRBJ1-4, with D possibly being TRBD1 (5 bases). V was cut by 5 bases and J by 6 bases, with 16 bases left in between. CDR1 and CDR2 (germline): SQVTM, ANQGSEA. The CDR3 is made up of 14 amino acids. CDR3 loop: CSVHRQTEDEKLFF. The CDR3 nucleotides read TGCAGCGTTCACCGACAGACTGAAGATGAAAAACTGTTTTTT.

The chain employs TRBV9 and TRBJ1-2, with D possibly matching TRBD1 (6 bases). V lost 3 bases, J lost 8 bases, and 17 bases lay in between. This CDR3 is built from 14 residues. The germline CDR1 and CDR2 sequences are SGDLS and YYNGEE. This CDR3 reads CASSGSWGGEGYTF. CDR3 bases: TGTGCCAGCAGCGGCAGTTGGGGGGGCGAGGGCTACACCTTC. Supplemented by reference TRBV9 and TRBJ1-2, the full variable domain reads DSGVTQTPKHLITATGQRVTLRCSPRSGDLSVYWYQQSLDQGLQFLIQYYNGEERAKGNILERFSAQQFPDLHSELNLSSLELGDSALYFCASSGSWGGEGYTFGSGTRLTVV.

This clonotype was detected only a few times. The J gene is TRBJ2-2, the V gene TRBV20-1; D perhaps matches TRBD1 (5 bases). Per the germline V gene, CDR1 is DFQATT and CDR2 is SNEGSKA (reference sequence). V was pared by 5 bases and J by 1 base, with 14 bases between. The CDR3 sequence is 15 residues long. CDR3 residues: CSAFPRQMNTGELFF. As DNA, the CDR3 is TGCAGTGCTTTTCCTCGACAGATGAACACCGGGGAGCTGTTTTTT.

This clonotype was detected ten times or more. The chain uses TRBV5-1 and TRBJ2-3, with TRBD2 matching over 8 bases. This CDR3 is built from 15 residues. V dropped 3 bases and J dropped 0; count of bases not matched to a gene: 3. Germline CDR1 reads SGHRS; CDR2 reads YFSETQ. In DNA, the CDR3 is TGCGCCAGCAGCTGGGGCGGGGGGAGCACAGATACGCAGTATTTT. This encodes CASSWGGGSTDTQYF.